The 11 T cell receptor beta chains below come from one sample, sequenced in a study of graft-versus-host responses after intestinal transplantation. Assay: immunoSEQ multiplex PCR; the TCRdb copy retains only in-frame clones and omits some. The sample has about 69,000 clones, 80% to 95% seen once. The sample here was bone marrow, taken roughly 110 weeks after intestinal transplantation. The receptor source for this set is a human patient who received an intestinal transplant, so some T cells may come from the graft donor.

The chain combines TRBV11-1 with TRBJ2-7; TRBD2 aligns across 7 bases. The CDR3 consists of 15 residues. J gave up 6 bases and V 6 bases, and 14 bases lay outside the gene matches. The germline V gene encodes CDR1 SGHAT and CDR2 FQDESV (reference sequence). CDR3 in amino acids: CASRTGTNMGGEQYF. Here the CDR3 DNA reads TGTGCCAGCAGAACCGGGACTAATATGGGGGGCGAGCAGTACTTC.

V and J are TRBV7-2 and TRBJ2-3, with TRBD1 identical over 11 bases. V trimming: 3 bases; J trimming: 10 bases; junction bases outside the gene matches: 9. The CDR3 extends over 15 amino acids. Germline CDR1 SGHTA, CDR2 FQGNSA. The CDR3 nucleotides read TGTGCCAGCAGCTTTCGCGGACAGGGGGCGATGGCGCAGTATTTT. Translating gives CASSFRGQGAMAQYF.

This clone was recorded a few times. The chain employs TRBV7-9 and TRBJ1-5, with D perhaps TRBD1 (5 bases). The length of the CDR3 is 13 residues. Germline V gene sequence: CDR1 SEHNR, CDR2 FQNEAQ (reference sequence). The V gene lost 1 base and the J gene lost 5 bases, with 6 bases spanning the gap. This CDR3 reads CASSLGGDQPQHF. CDR3 nucleotide sequence: TGTGCCAGCAGCTTAGGAGGGGATCAGCCCCAGCATTTT.

The chain has TRBV29-1 and TRBJ2-7; 9 bases agree with TRBD2. This CDR3 has 15 residues. Germline CDR1 and CDR2: SQVTM and ANQGSEA. With 7 bases clipped from V and 0 bases from J, the junction kept 10 bases outside the gene matches. The CDR3 coding sequence is TGCAGCGGCCTTATAGCGGGGGAGACCTCCTACGAGCAGTACTTC. Protein: CSGLIAGETSYEQYF.

This rearrangement joins TRBV19 to TRBJ2-3; D remains ambiguous. Germline CDR1 LNHDA, CDR2 SQIVND (reference sequence). The CDR3 runs 12 residues. Deletions cut 5 bases from V and 6 bases from J, with 9 bases between. The CDR3 sequence is CASSPRLDTQYF. As DNA, the CDR3 is TGTGCCAGTAGTCCTCGCTTGGATACGCAGTATTTT.

The J gene is TRBJ2-7, the V gene TRBV5-6; the match to TRBD1 covers 10 bases. The germline V gene encodes CDR1 SGHDT and CDR2 YYEEEE. V trimming: 3 bases; J trimming: 9 bases; junction bases outside the gene matches: 3. The CDR3 consists of 12 residues. The CDR3 DNA reads TGTGCCAGCAGCTGGCGACAGGGGGCGCAGTACTTC. Translating gives CASSWRQGAQYF.

In nucleotides, the CDR3 is TGTGCCAGTAGTTCTGGACTAGCCTCCTACGAGCAGTACTTC. The encoded protein is CASSSGLASYEQYF. V gene TRBV19 combines with J gene TRBJ2-7; TRBD2 matches at 8 bases. The CDR3 has 14 amino acids. CDR1 is LNHDA and CDR2 is SQIVND in the germline V gene (reference sequence). V shed 5 bases, J shed 0 bases, and the junction held 3 bases outside the gene matches.

The chain recombines TRBV6-6 with TRBJ2-7; no reliable D call. Trimming removed 7 bases from V and 5 bases from J, with 9 bases in between. This CDR3 region has 11 residues. From germline, CDR1 is MNHNY and CDR2 SVGAGI (reference sequence). The CDR3 loop reads CASTAGHEQYF. The DNA for the CDR3 is TGTGCCAGCACCGCTGGGCACGAGCAGTACTTC.

The V and J genes are TRBV18 and TRBJ1-3, with D possibly being TRBD1 (5 bases). The CDR3 is 16 amino acids. Germline CDR1 and CDR2: KGHSH and LQKENI. Trimming took off 0 bases at V and 0 bases at J, with 9 bases between the two ends. The CDR3 nucleotides read TGTGCCAGCTCACCACCGACGGGGGACTCTGGAAACACCATATATTTT. Translated: CASSPPTGDSGNTIYF.

Only one count was recorded for this clone. CDR3 protein: CASSSTSTDTQYF. CDR3 bases: TGTGCCAGCAGCTCAACTAGCACAGATACGCAGTATTTT. The chain carries TRBV13 and TRBJ2-3, with unresolved D. Deletions cut 4 bases from V and 0 bases from J, with 5 bases between. This CDR3 contains 13 residues. CDR1 and CDR2 from the germline V gene are PRHDT and FYEKMQ (reference sequence).

This rearrangement joins TRBV5-1 to TRBJ2-2, with 10 positions matching TRBD1. Looked up from germline, CDR1 is SGHRS and CDR2 is YFSETQ. V was clipped by 0 bases and J by 2 bases; unmatched bases: 7. The CDR3 length is 18 residues. CDR3: CASSLAATGGFNTGELFF. The CDR3 region has the DNA TGCGCCAGCAGCTTGGCCGCGACAGGGGGCTTTAACACCGGGGAGCTGTTTTTT. Based on the CDR3 plus reference TRBV5-1 and TRBJ2-2, the full variable domain is KAGVTQTPRYLIKTRGQQVTLSCSPISGHRSVSWYQQTPGQGLQFLFEYFSETQRNKGNFPGRFSGRQFSNSRSEMNVSTLELGDSALYLCASSLAATGGFNTGELFFGEGSRLTVL.